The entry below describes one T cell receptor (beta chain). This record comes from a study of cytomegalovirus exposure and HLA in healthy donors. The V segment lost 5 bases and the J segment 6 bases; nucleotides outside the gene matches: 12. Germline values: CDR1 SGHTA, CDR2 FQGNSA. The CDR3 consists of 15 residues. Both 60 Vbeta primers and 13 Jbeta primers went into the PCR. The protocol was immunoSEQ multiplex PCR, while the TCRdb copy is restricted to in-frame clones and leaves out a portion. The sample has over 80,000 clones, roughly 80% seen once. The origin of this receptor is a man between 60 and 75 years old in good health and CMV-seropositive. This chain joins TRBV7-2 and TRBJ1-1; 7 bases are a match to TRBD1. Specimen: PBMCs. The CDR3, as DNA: TGTGCCAGCAGCCCGCAGACAGGGAATTTCGCTGAAGCTTTCTTT. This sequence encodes CASSPQTGNFAEAFF.